Below, 5 T cell receptor beta chains from the same sample are listed, as sequenced in a study of tumor-infiltrating lymphocytes in primary liver carcinoma. The researchers produced TCR beta cDNA from approximately 0.45 ug total RNA with a constant-region primer. TCR beta libraries came from three nested multiplex PCR rounds using slightly modified ARM-PCR. The study ran its first two PCR rounds for roughly 10 cycles each, using TRBV1-TRBV30 forward primers and a C-beta reverse primer. MiXCR, applied by TCRdb to the multiplex PCR reads, yields one record per CDR3 protein. The sample holds 45,000 to 65,000 distinct CDR3 sequences, approximately 80% seen once. For each extraction, RNA and DNA were obtained together from 20-30 mg of unsorted bulk tissue. Sequencing was carried out using liver tumor tissue from sampling region 5. Subset meaning: tumor region T5, tumor centre. These receptors all come from a man in his forties with primary liver carcinoma and hepatitis B virus infection.

As regards this clonotype: An end of the junction differs from the germline gene, which may be a read error. The V and J genes are TRBV29-1 and TRBJ1-1; TRBD1 agrees at 8 bases. Germline CDR1 and CDR2: SQVTM and ANQGSEA. This CDR3 has 14 residues. CDR3 region: CTVEEWTGRTEAFF. In DNA form, the CDR3 reads TGCACCGTTGAAGAATGGACAGGGAGGACCGAAGCTTTCTTT.

This clonotype was observed a few times. The V call is TRBV5-6, the J call TRBJ2-7; TRBD2 agrees at 12 bases. Looked up from germline, CDR1 is SGHDT and CDR2 is YYEEEE. J lost 7 bases, V lost 5 bases, and 7 bases had no gene match. The CDR3 consists of 14 residues. Here the CDR3 reads CASSRLAGEGEQYF. The CDR3 coding sequence is TGTGCCAGCAGTAGACTAGCGGGAGAGGGAGAGCAGTACTTC. Full variable domain (missing parts from reference TRBV5-6 and TRBJ2-7): DAGVTQSPTHLIKTRGQQVTLRCSPKSGHDTVSWYQQALGQGPQFIFQYYEEEERQRGNFPDRFSGHQFPNYSSELNVNALLLGDSALYLCASSRLAGEGEQYFGPGTRLTVT.

Note on this clonotype: The junction departs from germline at one end; a sequencing error may be responsible. The V and J genes are TRBV29-1 and TRBJ2-4; D may match TRBD1 or TRBD2 (5 bases each). Looked up from germline, CDR1 is SQVTM and CDR2 is ANQGSEA. This CDR3 spans 11 amino acids. CDR3 nucleotides: TGCAGCGTCGGGGCTTTAAACATTCACTACTTC. Its translation: CSVGALNIHYF.

The chain recombines TRBV5-4 with TRBJ2-1, with 10 bases that match TRBD2. The CDR3 loop spans 16 amino acids. Germline CDR1 is SGHNT and CDR2 is YYREEE (reference sequence). The CDR3 nucleotides are TGTACTAGCAGCGGACTAGCGGCAAGGTCCTACAATGAGCAGTTCTTC. Amino acid sequence: CTSSGLAARSYNEQFF.

A remark on this clonotype: At one boundary the junction diverges from the germline segment, which might be a read error. The chain has TRBV11-2 and TRBJ2-6; 8 nucleotides agree with TRBD1. The CDR3 sequence is 20 residues long. Looked up from germline, CDR1 is SGHAT and CDR2 is FQNNGV. The CDR3 region is CASSMGGDRGISLSGQHPGF. CDR3 DNA sequence: TGTGCCAGCAGCATGGGGGGAGACAGGGGCATTTCCCTCTCTGGCCAACATCCTGGCTTC.